The 7 T cell receptor beta chains in this list originate from one sample, sequenced in a study of Ad26.COV2.S vaccination and SARS-CoV-2 variants. TCRdb's copy holds only in-frame clones and misses some; the assay was immunoSEQ multiplex PCR. The table lists about 480,000 clones, about 83% of them singletons. Treatment here: roughly 18 received Ad26.COV2.S at low or high dose, single or two shots; about 5 received placebo; per-sample allocation not given. The samples date from day 63 after the first vaccine or placebo injection. The sample was peripheral blood, taken in a trial of Ad26.COV2.S vaccine versus placebo. The receptors derive from a person aged 18-65 years who received the Ad26.COV2.S COVID-19 vaccine or a placebo.

In the case of this clone: Other DNA sequences from this sample encode an identical CDR3 as well. V and J are TRBV28 and TRBJ2-7; D may be TRBD1 or TRBD2 (5 bases each). Trimming took 3 bases from V and 0 from J, leaving 9 bases between them. Germline V gene data show CDR1 as MDHEN and CDR2 as SYDVKM. The CDR3 is made up of 14 amino acids. The CDR3: CASSFPGSSYEQYF. Written as DNA, the CDR3 is TGTGCCAGCAGTTTCCCAGGGAGCTCCTACGAGCAGTACTTC. Full variable domain (missing parts from reference TRBV28 and TRBJ2-7): DVKVTQSSRYLVKRTGEKVFLECVQDMDHENMFWYRQDPGLGLRLIYFSYDVKMKEKGDIPEGYSVSREKKERFSLILESASTNQTSMYLCASSFPGSSYEQYFGPGTRLTVT.

The chain employs TRBV19 and TRBJ1-2; 7 bases match TRBD1. V trimming: 5 bases; J trimming: 7 bases; junction bases outside the gene matches: 7. CDR3 size: 13 residues. The V gene's germline CDR1 is LNHDA and CDR2 SQIVND (reference sequence). The CDR3 coding sequence is TGTGCCAGTAGTCAAACAGGGGAGTCTGGCTACACCTTC. It specifies CASSQTGESGYTF.

The chain links TRBV3-1 (or the pseudogene TRBV3-2) to TRBJ1-2, with 7 positions matching TRBD1. The V and J ends lost 2 bases and 6 bases, in that order; junction bases with no gene match: 6. The CDR3 runs 14 residues. Germline values: CDR1 LGHDT, CDR2 YNNKEL (reference sequence). The CDR3 reads CASSQLTGRHGYTF. As DNA, the CDR3 is TGTGCCAGCAGCCAACTGACAGGGAGGCATGGCTACACCTTC.

The J gene is TRBJ2-1, the V gene TRBV10-3; 10 bases are a match to TRBD2. The CDR3 is 14 amino acids. After removal of 10 bases from V and 5 bases from J, the junction contained 8 bases not matched to a gene. From germline, CDR1 is ENHRY and CDR2 SYGVKD. The CDR3 nucleotides read TGTGCCACGCAGACTAGCGGGCTCAACAATGAGCAGTTCTTC. Amino acid sequence: CATQTSGLNNEQFF.

The rearrangement uses TRBV9 and TRBJ2-7, with 7 bases matching TRBD1. CDR3 length: 15 residues. Per the germline V gene, CDR1 is SGDLS and CDR2 is YYNGEE. After removal of 4 bases from V and 2 bases from J, the junction contained 9 bases not matched to a gene. The CDR3 coding sequence is TGTGCCAGCAGCCCCCAGGACAGGATTCCCTACGAGCAGTACTTC. Translating gives CASSPQDRIPYEQYF.

This chain connects TRBV5-4 to TRBJ2-7; 11 bases fit TRBD2. CDR1 SGHNT and CDR2 YYREEE come from the germline V gene (reference sequence). Trimming removed 2 bases from V and 2 bases from J; junction bases left unmatched: 6. The CDR3 has 16 amino acids. The CDR3 region is CASSLSQTSGTYEQYF. CDR3 DNA sequence: TGTGCCAGCAGCTTATCCCAGACTAGCGGGACCTACGAGCAGTACTTC.

The chain combines TRBV5-1 with TRBJ2-6, with unresolved D. In germline, CDR1 is SGHRS, CDR2 YFSETQ. V dropped 0 bases and J dropped 0 bases, with 7 bases sitting between them. The CDR3 length is 16 residues. The CDR3 nucleotides read TGCGCCAGCAGCTTGGGTGGGTCCTCTGGGGCCAACGTCCTGACTTTC. This codes for CASSLGGSSGANVLTF. Full variable domain (rest looked up from reference TRBV5-1 and TRBJ2-6): KAGVTQTPRYLIKTRGQQVTLSCSPISGHRSVSWYQQTPGQGLQFLFEYFSETQRNKGNFPGRFSGRQFSNSRSEMNVSTLELGDSALYLCASSLGGSSGANVLTFGAGSRLTVL.